Below, one TCR beta chain is given with its context. Its antigen is not identified. The source of the sample is a study of cytomegalovirus exposure and HLA in healthy donors. Across the whole study: Earlier, 110 million or so unique TCR beta sequences were recovered from about 179 million T cells by an analysis. Whole-study results and caveats: Most TCR sequences proved rare, with some public TCRs found in many donors. The authors enumerated 180 or so TCR beta chains as linked to cytomegalovirus.

This CDR3 has 15 residues. Losses at the gene ends were 5 bases for V and 2 bases for J; bases not matched to a gene: 6. Germline CDR1 is SGHTA and CDR2 is FQGNSA. The PCR had 60 Vbeta and 13 Jbeta primers. TCRdb keeps only in-frame clones here, not all; method: immunoSEQ multiplex PCR. The table has roughly 100,000 clones, 60% to 85% seen once; the top ten hold roughly 4.9%. The origin of this receptor is a female donor in good health and CMV-seropositive. The sequenced material came from PBMCs. The chain links TRBV7-2 to TRBJ2-1, with 7 bases that match TRBD1. The CDR3 nucleotides are TGTGCCAGCAGCCAACAGGGGCCTACCTACAATGAGCAGTTCTTC. This codes for CASSQQGPTYNEQFF. The full variable domain, in which reference TRBV7-2 and TRBJ2-1 provide the parts outside the CDR3, is GAGVSQSPSNKVTEKGKDVELRCDPISGHTALYWYRQSLGQGLEFLIYFQGNSAPDKSGLPSDRFSAERTGGSVSTLTIQRTQQEDSAVYLCASSQQGPTYNEQFFGPGTRLTVL.